Given below is one TCR beta chain in context. Its antigen is unidentified. V lost 3 bases to trimming and J lost 4 bases; unmatched junction nucleotides: 5. The CDR3 has 15 amino acids. Looked up from germline, CDR1 is MGHRA and CDR2 is YSYEKL. These data come from a study of cytomegalovirus exposure and HLA in healthy donors. Overall study findings and caveats: It was likely that a cluster of highly shared sequence variants was a sequencing artifact. One variant, a missense change in DCLRE1C, was linked in a later analysis to TCR beta V- and J-gene trimming. Analysis was performed later, and it showed HLA-associated TCR beta chains to be more clonally expanded than equally common others.

Both 60 Vbeta primers and 13 Jbeta primers went into the PCR. Produced via immunoSEQ multiplex PCR; TCRdb's table is partial and in-frame only. The sample gives over 60,000 clones, 65% to 80% of which show up once; around 12% is in the top ten. The chain uses TRBV4-1 and TRBJ1-5; TRBD1 matches at 8 bases. The sequence was obtained from a man between 65 and 79 years old in good health and CMV-seronegative. The sequenced sample consisted of PBMCs. The CDR3 sequence is CASSHETGENQPQHF. CDR3 coding DNA: TGCGCCAGCAGCCATGAGACAGGGGAAAATCAGCCCCAGCATTTT.